Included here is one TCR beta chain sequence, with context. As processed by the authors: Using reference gene primer amplification, nucleated cell counts were estimated. TCRdb keeps only in-frame clones here, not all; method: immunoSEQ multiplex PCR. V and J calls plus clone size are reproduced from that table; the DNA served to infer D and trimming. This table has hundreds of thousands of clones, 70% to 90% appearing once. The sample comes from a study of blood T cell repertoires in COVID-19. Overall study context: COVID-19 samples collected from the United States, Italy and Spain covered acute and convalescent phases. Sources were T cells, B-cell-depleted T cells, or PBMCs; the material itself was cDNA or gDNA.

Seattle's enrolled individuals joined amid active infection and were then monitored longitudinally. The CDR3 covers 15 residues. From germline, CDR1 is MNHEY and CDR2 SMNVEV (reference sequence). With 8 bases clipped from V and 3 bases from J, the junction kept 9 bases outside the gene matches. The specimen was peripheral blood. The genes are TRBV27 and TRBJ2-7, with TRBD2 matching over 11 bases. The receptor's source is a woman aged 55-70 years with COVID-19, enrolled during active disease. The CDR3 bases are TGTGCCAGCCAGCCTAGCGGGGGGTACTACTACGAGCAGTACTTC. Protein product: CASQPSGGYYYEQYF.